These 28 T cell receptor beta chains came from one sample sequenced in a study of T cells after yellow fever vaccination. One entry per CDR3 protein, called by TCRdb with MiXCR from the 5' RACE reads. The data contain some 49,000 distinct CDR3 sequences, 5% to 7% of them seen just once; the ten biggest clones take up roughly 10%. The source material was PBMCs, either bulk or a sorted T-cell subset (CD4+, CD8+, memory, or dextramer-sorted; not recorded which), sampled 45 days after the yellow fever booster vaccination. The receptor set was obtained from a man aged 25-45 years who received the YFV17D yellow fever vaccine.

The chain couples TRBV5-1 to TRBJ1-5; TRBD1 is a possible D gene (5 bases). Germline CDR1 and CDR2: SGHRS and YFSETQ. V lost 0 bases and J 2 bases, leaving 9 bases between the germline ends. There are 15 residues in the CDR3. For the CDR3, the DNA is TGCGCCAGCAGCTTGGCCGGGGCGGGCAATCAGCCCCAGCATTTT. It is translated as CASSLAGAGNQPQHF.

This clonotype was seen a few times. V is TRBV27 and J is TRBJ2-2, with D possibly matching TRBD2 (6 bases). The V and J ends lost 0 bases and 6 bases respectively, with 8 bases between them. The CDR3 has 14 residues. CDR1 and CDR2 (germline): MNHEY, SMNVEV (reference sequence). CDR3 nucleotides: TGTGCCAGCAGTTTATCCTGGGGGGCCGGGGAGCTGTTTTTT. The encoded protein is CASSLSWGAGELFF.

This clonotype was observed a handful of times. The rearrangement joins TRBV6-2 or TRBV6-3 to TRBJ2-3, with 10 bases lining up with TRBD2. Germline CDR1 and CDR2: MNHEY and SVGEGT. The CDR3 runs 17 residues. With 8 bases clipped from V and 5 bases from J, the junction kept 16 bases outside the gene matches. The CDR3 DNA is TGTGCCAGCGGGGCCCCGTTAGCGGGAGGTCCCAAAGATACGCAGTATTTT. Its protein is CASGAPLAGGPKDTQYF.

In its sample, this clonotype was seen many times. The rearrangement joins TRBV28 to TRBJ2-7; D not resolved. Germline V CDR1 and CDR2: MDHEN, SYDVKM. V was cut by 5 bases and J by 0 bases, with 5 bases left in between. The length of the CDR3 is 12 residues. DNA of the CDR3: TGTGCCAGCAGTCGCTACTCCTACGAGCAGTACTTC. Protein: CASSRYSYEQYF.

This clonotype was observed many times. This chain uses TRBV20-1 with TRBJ1-5; 7 bases agree with TRBD1. V was clipped by 6 bases and J by 3 bases; unmatched bases: 5. CDR1 and CDR2 from the germline V gene are DFQATT and SNEGSKA (reference sequence). This CDR3 is 13 amino acids long. CDR3 bases: TGCAGTGCCCAGGACAGGACCAATCAGCCCCAGCATTTT. Amino acids: CSAQDRTNQPQHF.

There are a few counts of this clonotype. At one end the junction does not follow the germline gene, possibly because of a read error. This rearrangement joins TRBV2 to TRBJ2-1, with 8 positions matching TRBD2. The CDR3 is made up of 19 amino acids. CDR1 is SNHLY and CDR2 is FYNNEI in the germline V gene. CDR3 DNA sequence: TGTGCCTGCAGCTTGTGGTTAAGGGCGGGAGGCACCAAGAAACGGTCCCTGTTCTTC. Amino acid sequence: CACSLWLRAGGTKKRSLFF.

This clonotype has at least ten counts. The V and J genes are TRBV5-1 and TRBJ2-3; D gene unclear. CDR3 size: 17 residues. Germline V lookup: CDR1 SGHRS, CDR2 YFSETQ. The V end lost 0 bases, the J end lost 0 bases, and 14 bases lay between the germline ends. This CDR3 reads CASSLEFSARSTDTQYF. Written as DNA, the CDR3 is TGCGCCAGCAGCTTGGAATTTTCGGCGCGCAGCACAGATACGCAGTATTTT.

This clonotype showed up many times. The chain couples TRBV7-8 to TRBJ1-5, with unresolved D. Between the trimmed V and J ends, which lost 3 bases and 3 bases, there was a span of 9 bases. Germline V gene lookup returns CDR1 SGHVS and CDR2 FQNEAQ. This CDR3 is built from 14 residues. CDR3 loop: CASSLGSINQPQHF. Here the CDR3 DNA reads TGTGCCAGCAGCTTGGGTTCAATCAATCAGCCCCAGCATTTT.

This clonotype has only a few counts. This chain joins TRBV2 and TRBJ1-2; a weak D match, TRBD1 (6 bases). Germline V CDR1 and CDR2: SNHLY, FYNNEI. Trimming pared 8 bases from V and 2 bases from J, leaving 15 bases between. There are 14 residues in the CDR3. CDR3 bases: TGTGCCAGCTCGGGGGACACCAGAAACTATGGCTACACCTTC. Protein product: CASSGDTRNYGYTF.

This clonotype occurred a few times. J is TRBJ1-1 and V is TRBV11-2; D unclear. The CDR3 runs 14 residues. V was shortened by 5 bases and J by 5 bases, with 15 bases between the two germline ends. Germline V lookup: CDR1 SGHAT, CDR2 FQNNGV. This chain's CDR3 is CASSSLGVGTEAFF. In DNA, the CDR3 is TGTGCCAGCAGCAGCTTAGGTGTAGGGACTGAAGCTTTCTTT.

This clonotype was seen a handful of times. V gene TRBV18 combines with J gene TRBJ1-1, with D perhaps matching TRBD1 (6 bases). The V end lost 7 bases, the J end lost 1 base, and 16 bases lay between the germline ends. The V gene's germline CDR1 is KGHSH and CDR2 LQKENI. CDR3 length: 15 amino acids. The CDR3 protein is CASFLGGGRNTEAFF. The CDR3 DNA reads as TGTGCCAGCTTTTTGGGCGGGGGGCGGAACACTGAAGCTTTCTTT.

This clonotype was observed at least ten times. This chain connects TRBV7-8 to TRBJ2-1, with a tentative D call TRBD2 (5 bases). Trimming pared 7 bases from V and 5 bases from J, leaving 24 bases between. The CDR3 length is 17 residues. Germline lookup yields CDR1 SGHVS and CDR2 FQNEAQ. The chain's CDR3 is CASKPRRAGLPHNEQFF. For the CDR3, the DNA is TGTGCCAGCAAGCCGAGGCGGGCGGGTCTACCGCACAATGAGCAGTTCTTC.

This clonotype turned up a few times. The rearrangement links TRBV20-1 to TRBJ1-5; no definite D call. The CDR3 covers 13 residues. Germline loops: CDR1 DFQATT, CDR2 SNEGSKA (reference sequence). The ends were cut back, 3 bases at V and 4 bases at J, with 10 bases in the middle. CDR3 amino acids: CSASSGGNQPQHF. Here the CDR3 DNA reads TGCAGTGCTAGTTCCGGAGGGAATCAGCCCCAGCATTTT.

The chain recombines TRBV25-1 with TRBJ1-2; D not resolved. The V gene lost 3 bases and the J gene lost 7 bases, with 15 bases spanning the gap. Germline V gene data show CDR1 as MGHDK and CDR2 as SYGVNS. This CDR3 is 14 amino acids long. The CDR3, as DNA: TGTGCCAGCAGTGAGGCGACCCAACGGGGTGGCTACACCTTC. Amino acids: CASSEATQRGGYTF.

This clonotype was seen ten or more times. This chain uses TRBV12-3 or TRBV12-4 with TRBJ1-1, with no clear D. The CDR3 consists of 14 residues. With 2 bases removed from V and 6 bases from J, the gap between germline ends came to 13 bases. This CDR3 reads CASSLSYSFAEAFF. DNA of the CDR3: TGTGCCAGCAGTTTATCTTACAGTTTCGCTGAAGCTTTCTTT.

The chain couples TRBV6-1 to TRBJ2-3, with D maybe TRBD2 (6 bases). The germline V gene encodes CDR1 MNHNS and CDR2 SASEGT. The CDR3 spans 15 residues. Trimming pared 0 bases from V and 2 bases from J, leaving 9 bases between. CDR3 nucleotide sequence: TGTGCCAGCAGTGAAGCGGGAGGTCTCACAGATACGCAGTATTTT. Translated, it gives CASSEAGGLTDTQYF.

This clonotype came up many times. The rearrangement links TRBV12-5 to TRBJ2-1, with 9 bases identical to TRBD2. The CDR3 loop spans 16 amino acids. Per the germline V gene, CDR1 is LGHNT and CDR2 is FRNRAP. The J segment lost 4 bases and the V segment lost 1 base, leaving 5 bases of the junction unmatched. The CDR3 loop is CASGLATSGHYNEQFF. The CDR3 coding sequence is TGTGCTAGTGGTTTGGCGACTAGCGGCCATTACAATGAGCAGTTCTTC.

This clonotype was picked up many times. The chain uses TRBV20-1 and TRBJ1-1, with D hard to call. CDR3 size: 13 residues. Germline CDR1 DFQATT, CDR2 SNEGSKA (reference sequence). Trimming shortened V by 6 bases and J by 4 bases, and 15 bases separated the two germline ends. In DNA form, the CDR3 reads TGCAGTGCCAACTCGGAGTGGATCACTGAAGCTTTCTTT. Translation: CSANSEWITEAFF.

There are many counts of this clonotype. The chain employs TRBV5-1 and TRBJ2-7; 11 bases are a match to TRBD1. This CDR3 is built from 15 residues. The V gene end was trimmed by 4 bases and the J gene end by 0 bases; junction bases not matched to a gene: 3. Germline V CDR1 and CDR2: SGHRS, YFSETQ. CDR3 sequence (DNA): TGCGCCAGCAGCGGGGACAGGGGGTTCTCCTACGAGCAGTACTTC. This gives the protein CASSGDRGFSYEQYF.

This clonotype has at least ten counts. The chain carries TRBV5-1 and TRBJ2-1; D could derive from TRBD1 or TRBD2 (7 bases each). The V gene lost 6 bases and the J gene lost 6 bases, with 22 bases spanning the gap. CDR3 length: 16 amino acids. Germline values: CDR1 SGHRS, CDR2 YFSETQ. The CDR3 spells CASTQGGGPPSNEQFF. As DNA, the CDR3 is TGCGCCAGCACCCAGGGGGGGGGACCCCCCTCCAATGAGCAGTTCTTC.

This clonotype was observed many times. The V call is TRBV29-1, the J call TRBJ2-1, with a tentative D call TRBD2 (5 bases). Germline lookup yields CDR1 SQVTM and CDR2 ANQGSEA. V lost 4 bases to trimming and J lost 12 bases, with 13 bases between them. The CDR3 runs to 11 residues. CDR3 bases: TGCAGCGTTGCGGCCGACTATTGGCAGTTCTTC. Protein product: CSVAADYWQFF.

This clonotype was counted at least ten times. The rearrangement joins TRBV20-1 to TRBJ2-7, with 8 nucleotides matching TRBD1. The CDR3 has 16 residues. The V segment lost 3 bases and the J segment 0 bases; nucleotides outside the gene matches: 10. The germline gives CDR1 DFQATT, CDR2 SNEGSKA (reference sequence). DNA for the CDR3: TGCAGTGCTAGTCAGTCATCAGGGGGCCTCTCCTACGAGCAGTACTTC. It encodes CSASQSSGGLSYEQYF.

This clonotype has a count of ten or more. The chain employs TRBV28 and TRBJ2-7, with D perhaps TRBD1 (6 bases). CDR3 length equals 13 residues. In germline, CDR1 is MDHEN, CDR2 SYDVKM. The V end was cut by 4 bases, the J end by 4 bases, with 11 bases between. The CDR3 is CASSSEGVYEQYF. CDR3 in DNA: TGTGCCAGCAGTTCTGAGGGGGTGTACGAGCAGTACTTC.

This clonotype was found many times. V is TRBV4-1 and J is TRBJ1-1; no clear D. Per germline, CDR1 MGHRA and CDR2 YSYEKL. V gave up 4 bases and J gave up 8 bases, with 14 bases separating them. The CDR3 covers 13 residues. This CDR3 reads CASSPEGWMEAFF. The CDR3 bases are TGCGCCAGCAGCCCGGAGGGCTGGATGGAAGCTTTCTTT.

The chain carries TRBV28 and TRBJ2-5; no definite D call. The ends were cut back, 6 bases at V and 1 base at J, with 6 bases in the middle. This CDR3 has 12 residues. Germline CDR1 MDHEN, CDR2 SYDVKM. The CDR3 coding sequence is TGTGCCAGCAGCGGGCTCCAAGAGACCCAGTACTTC. Its protein product is CASSGLQETQYF.

In DNA form, the CDR3 reads TGTGCCAGCAGCTTGAGACGGGCGGGAAGGGGAGATACGCAGTATTTT. Translation: CASSLRRAGRGDTQYF. The rearrangement joins TRBV7-9 to TRBJ2-3; possible D gene TRBD2, 6 bases. Per the germline V gene, CDR1 is SEHNR and CDR2 is FQNEAQ (reference sequence). The germline V and J ends were trimmed by 3 bases and 5 bases, with 18 bases remaining between them. The CDR3 is 16 residues long.

Points on this clonotype: It may be a read error: a sequence one base away is much more abundant. This chain joins TRBV20-1 and TRBJ1-5; no firm D call. Germline CDR1 reads DFQATT; CDR2 reads SNEGSKA (reference sequence). The CDR3 is 15 amino acids. Deletions cut 5 bases from V and 3 bases from J, with 17 bases between. CDR3 DNA sequence: TGCAGTGCTTTCAGTGAGCGGCTTGTCAATCAGCCCCAGCATTTT. Translating it yields CSAFSERLVNQPQHF.

There are many counts of this clonotype. DNA for the CDR3: TGTGCCAGTTACCTAAAGGGCCGCTACGAGCAGTACTTC. Translated, it gives CASYLKGRYEQYF. The chain recombines TRBV28 with TRBJ2-7, with D unresolved. This CDR3 has 13 residues. Germline V CDR1 and CDR2: MDHEN, SYDVKM. Deletions cut 9 bases from V and 3 bases from J, with 15 bases between.